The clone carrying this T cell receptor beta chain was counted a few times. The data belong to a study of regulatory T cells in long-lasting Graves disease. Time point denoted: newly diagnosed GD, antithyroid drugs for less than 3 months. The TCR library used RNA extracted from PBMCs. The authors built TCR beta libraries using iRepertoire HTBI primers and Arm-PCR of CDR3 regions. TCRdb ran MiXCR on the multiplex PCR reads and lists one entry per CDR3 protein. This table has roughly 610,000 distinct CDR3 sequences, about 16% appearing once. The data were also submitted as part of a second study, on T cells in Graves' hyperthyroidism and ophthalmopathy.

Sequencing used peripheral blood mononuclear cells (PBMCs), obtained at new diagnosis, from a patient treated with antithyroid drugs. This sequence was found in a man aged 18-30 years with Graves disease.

The CDR3 region is CAITSGVGNEQFF. As DNA, the CDR3 is TGCGCCATCACTAGCGGGGTAGGGAATGAGCAGTTCTTC. The V gene is TRBV10-2, the J gene TRBJ2-1; 10 bases fit TRBD2. The CDR3 is 13 residues long. CDR1 and CDR2 from the germline V gene are WSHSY and SAAADI. J lost 7 bases, V lost 10 bases, and 7 bases had no gene match.